The 8 T cell receptor beta chains below were found in one sample sequenced in a study of early T cells in non-severe SARS-CoV-2 infection. One entry per CDR3 protein results from TCRdb running MiXCR on the 5' RACE reads. The sample includes over 50,000 distinct CDR3 sequences, just under 15% of them seen just once. Material: whole blood, obtained at baseline. Every receptor here comes from an adult who was a healthcare worker with PCR-confirmed SARS-CoV-2 infection or an uninfected control (not recorded which).

This clonotype was counted only a few times. This chain connects TRBV5-1 to TRBJ1-1, with unresolved D. The CDR3 length is 12 residues. From germline, CDR1 is SGHRS and CDR2 YFSETQ. The V end lost 5 bases, the J end lost 1 base, and 6 bases lay between the germline ends. The CDR3 bases are TGCGCCAGCAGTTTGCAGAACACTGAAGCTTTCTTT. Protein product: CASSLQNTEAFF. The full variable domain, with the rest looked up from reference TRBV5-1 and TRBJ1-1, is KAGVTQTPRYLIKTRGQQVTLSCSPISGHRSVSWYQQTPGQGLQFLFEYFSETQRNKGNFPGRFSGRQFSNSRSEMNVSTLELGDSALYLCASSLQNTEAFFGQGTRLTVV.

This clonotype has just a few counts. CDR3 nucleotides: TGCAGCGTTGAGAACAGGGGTTACAATGAGCAGTTCTTC. Its protein is CSVENRGYNEQFF. The rearrangement uses TRBV29-1 and TRBJ2-1; 7 bases are a match to TRBD1. V lost 3 bases to trimming and J lost 4 bases; unmatched junction nucleotides: 3. Germline V gene data show CDR1 as SQVTM and CDR2 as ANQGSEA. This CDR3 has 13 amino acids.

The rearrangement uses TRBV28 and TRBJ1-5; 7 bases fit TRBD1. Germline V gene sequence: CDR1 MDHEN, CDR2 SYDVKM. Trimming removed 4 bases from V and 6 bases from J; junction bases left unmatched: 9. The CDR3 consists of 15 residues. CDR3 bases: TGTGCCAGCAGTTCTCTAGACAGGGAGGCTCAGCCCCAGCATTTT. It yields the protein CASSSLDREAQPQHF.

This clonotype was counted at least ten times. The gene calls are TRBV20-1 and TRBJ2-7; TRBD1 matches 8 bases. V lost 6 bases to trimming and J lost 2 bases; unmatched junction nucleotides: 15. From germline, CDR1 is DFQATT and CDR2 SNEGSKA (reference sequence). This CDR3 is 16 amino acids long. Here the CDR3 reads CSASELGQDFAYEQYF. The CDR3 bases are TGCAGTGCAAGCGAATTGGGACAGGATTTTGCCTACGAGCAGTACTTC.

This clonotype turned up a few times. The genes are TRBV28 and TRBJ2-7, with D perhaps TRBD2 (6 bases). Germline CDR1 is MDHEN and CDR2 is SYDVKM. The V end lost 7 bases, the J end lost 6 bases, and 25 bases lay between the germline ends. The CDR3 has 16 residues. The CDR3 spells CASTEAGRRDTGEQYF. The CDR3 region has the DNA TGTGCCAGCACCGAAGCGGGCCGACGGGATACAGGCGAGCAGTACTTC.

The chain employs TRBV12-3 or TRBV12-4 and TRBJ2-7; D is ambiguous. This CDR3 region has 13 residues. The ends were cut back, 6 bases at V and 4 bases at J, with 13 bases in the middle. The CDR3 sequence is CASSPKDLYEQYF. CDR3 coding DNA: TGTGCCAGCAGCCCAAAGGACCTTTACGAGCAGTACTTC.

This clonotype occurred a few times. The gene calls are TRBV11-2 and TRBJ2-7; TRBD2 is a possible D gene (5 bases). The CDR3 is 14 amino acids. V was shortened by 0 bases and J by 4 bases, with 10 bases between the two germline ends. Germline-derived CDR1 and CDR2 are SGHAT and FQNNGV. The CDR3 DNA follows: TGTGCCAGCAGCTTAGAGCCGGGGTTGTACGAGCAGTACTTC. Protein sequence: CASSLEPGLYEQYF.

This clonotype came up a few times. The gene calls are TRBV11-2 and TRBJ2-7; a possible D gene is TRBD2 (6 bases). CDR1 and CDR2 from the germline V gene are SGHAT and FQNNGV. V shed 5 bases and J shed 3 bases, with 14 bases lying between them. The CDR3 has 14 residues. CDR3 DNA: TGTGCCAGCAGCCCAGGAGGCGGGAACTACGAGCAGTACTTC. Amino acids: CASSPGGGNYEQYF. The complete variable domain, with remaining parts taken from reference TRBV11-2 and TRBJ2-7, reads EAGVAQSPRYKIIEKRQSVAFWCNPISGHATLYWYQQILGQGPKLLIQFQNNGVVDDSQLPKDRFSAERLKGVDSTLKIQPAKLEDSAVYLCASSPGGGNYEQYFGPGTRLTVT.